Shown below are 23 T cell receptor beta chains from a single sample sequenced in a study of T-cell reconstitution after alpha-beta-depleted transplantation in children listed by TCRdb under 2016. Library preparation used PCR. TCRdb shows the sequencer as Illumina HiSeq 2500. Molecular barcoding was employed in the preparation of TCR libraries, with unique molecular identifiers being used to normalize TCRbeta repertoire quantification. The public reads were reanalyzed by TCRdb: fastp trimming at Q25, MiXCR alignment, in-frame beta chains only. Under each unique CDR3 protein, matching rows form one entry showing the most common genes and DNA. The sample table contains about 58,000 distinct CDR3 sequences; only one count was recorded for approximately 43% of them. Of the sample, approximately 98% is held by the ten largest clones. Reading the label with the study, this specimen's treatment or condition is: allogeneic hematopoietic cell transplantation with graft depleted of TCRalphabeta T cells and CD19 B cells.

Sequenced material: PBMCs, mostly from graft donor cells, taken 360 days after TCRalphabeta/CD19-depleted stem cell transplant. These receptors came from a male patient between 10 and 17 years old who had a stem cell transplant for acute lymphoblastic leukemia, so the T cells may come from the graft donor.

V gene TRBV28 combines with J gene TRBJ2-1; weak D call: TRBD1 (5 bases). The CDR3 runs to 11 residues. Between the trimmed V and J ends, which lost 4 bases and 9 bases, there was a span of 7 bases. CDR1 MDHEN and CDR2 SYDVKM come from the germline V gene. This CDR3 reads CASSSQGEQFF. The CDR3 DNA sequence: TGTGCCAGCAGTTCCCAGGGTGAGCAGTTCTTC. The variable domain in full, with the rest retrieved from reference TRBV28 and TRBJ2-1, is DVKVTQSSRYLVKRTGEKVFLECVQDMDHENMFWYRQDPGLGLRLIYFSYDVKMKEKGDIPEGYSVSREKKERFSLILESASTNQTSMYLCASSSQGEQFFGPGTRLTVL.

This clonotype was found a few times. This rearrangement joins TRBV7-2 to TRBJ2-5, with D unclear. Germline V lookup: CDR1 SGHTA, CDR2 FQGNSA. The CDR3 consists of 16 residues. V lost 5 bases, J lost 4 bases, and 20 bases lay in between. The DNA for the CDR3 is TGTGCCAGCAGCCCCCAACTTGATATCTTGGGAGAGACCCAGTACTTC. Protein product: CASSPQLDILGETQYF.

This clonotype was recorded a few times. The gene calls are TRBV27 and TRBJ2-1, with D possibly matching TRBD2 (6 bases). The CDR3 totals 17 residues. Germline V CDR1 and CDR2: MNHEY, SMNVEV (reference sequence). V was cut by 0 bases and J by 1 base, with 13 bases left in between. The CDR3 loop reads CASSLSGGTPSYNEQFF. CDR3 in DNA: TGTGCCAGCAGTTTATCTGGCGGGACGCCTTCCTACAATGAGCAGTTCTTC.

This chain connects TRBV29-1 to TRBJ2-3; 7 positions match TRBD1. This CDR3 spans 18 amino acids. The ends lost 1 base at V and 0 bases at J; junction bases unmatched: 13. Germline V gene lookup returns CDR1 SQVTM and CDR2 ANQGSEA. In DNA form, the CDR3 reads TGCAGCGTTGAAGCCAAAGACAGGGACCGGCAGAGCACAGATACGCAGTATTTT. Its protein product is CSVEAKDRDRQSTDTQYF.

V gene TRBV10-3 combines with J gene TRBJ2-5; TRBD2 matches at 14 bases. The CDR3 totals 13 residues. CDR1 and CDR2 from the germline V gene are ENHRY and SYGVKD. J gave up 4 bases and V 10 bases, and 2 bases lay outside the gene matches. DNA of the CDR3: TGTGCCACCGGGACTAGCGGGGGAGAGACCCAGTACTTC. Its translation: CATGTSGGETQYF.

The J gene is TRBJ2-7, the V gene TRBV12-3 or TRBV12-4; TRBD2 is a possible D gene (5 bases). Trimming removed 4 bases from V and 2 bases from J, with 12 bases in between. The CDR3 contains 14 residues. DNA of the CDR3: TGTGCCAGCAGTTCTCTGGACTGGCCCTACGAGCAGTACTTC. Its protein product is CASSSLDWPYEQYF.

The rearrangement joins TRBV12-3 or TRBV12-4 to TRBJ2-7, with a tentative D call TRBD2 (5 bases). The CDR3 extends over 13 amino acids. V shed 5 bases and J shed 2 bases, with 10 bases lying between them. This CDR3 reads CASSAGSTYEQYF. CDR3 nucleotide sequence: TGTGCCAGCAGTGCGGGCAGCACCTACGAGCAGTACTTC.

CDR3 sequence reads: CASSPRGVNYGYTF. The CDR3 DNA is TGTGCCAGCAGCCCCCGTGGTGTTAACTATGGCTACACCTTC. The gene calls are TRBV13 and TRBJ1-2; D uncertain. The CDR3 spans 14 residues. V lost 5 bases to trimming and J lost 1 base, with 11 bases between them. Germline loops: CDR1 PRHDT, CDR2 FYEKMQ (reference sequence).

The chain is built from TRBV29-1 and TRBJ1-1; D is perhaps TRBD1 (5 bases). This CDR3 has 13 residues. Trimming pared 6 bases from V and 0 bases from J, leaving 11 bases between. Germline V gene data show CDR1 as SQVTM and CDR2 as ANQGSEA. CDR3 region: CSVSGRMNTEAFF. The CDR3 nucleotides read TGCAGCGTCTCGGGACGGATGAACACTGAAGCTTTCTTT.

The chain couples TRBV20-1 to TRBJ1-5; 8 nucleotides align to TRBD1. CDR3 length equals 13 residues. CDR1 is DFQATT, CDR2 SNEGSKA, per germline (reference sequence). The V gene end was trimmed by 5 bases and the J gene end by 4 bases; junction bases not matched to a gene: 4. CDR3: CSALDRGNQPQHF. DNA of the CDR3: TGCAGTGCTCTTGACAGGGGTAATCAGCCCCAGCATTTT.

The table lists this clonotype with a few counts. The chain combines TRBV5-1 with TRBJ2-7, with a weak D call TRBD1 (5 bases). The length of the CDR3 is 18 residues. CDR1 is SGHRS, CDR2 YFSETQ, per germline. The V gene lost 0 bases and the J gene lost 0 bases, with 19 bases spanning the gap. The CDR3 reads CASSLVDPQVRVSYEQYF. CDR3 DNA sequence: TGCGCCAGCAGCTTGGTTGACCCACAGGTAAGGGTCTCCTACGAGCAGTACTTC.

The rearrangement links TRBV6-2 or TRBV6-3 to TRBJ1-2; 7 bases align to TRBD1. Trimming cost V 5 bases and J 2 bases; bases outside gene matches: 11. This CDR3 region has 16 residues. Germline assignment: CDR1 MNHEY and CDR2 SVGEGT. CDR3 nucleotides: TGTGCCAGCAGTCGGACAGGATTTGCCGCAAACTATGGCTACACCTTC. It translates to CASSRTGFAANYGYTF.

The genes are TRBV6-1 and TRBJ1-3; D not resolved. The V and J ends lost 2 bases and 0 bases respectively, with 11 bases between them. The CDR3 sequence is 16 residues long. Germline-derived CDR1 and CDR2 are MNHNS and SASEGT. The CDR3 reads CASSELRNYSGNTIYF. CDR3 DNA: TGTGCCAGCAGTGAATTGAGGAATTACTCTGGAAACACCATATATTTT.

V gene TRBV3-1 combines with J gene TRBJ2-3; 8 nucleotides align to TRBD2. The J segment lost 5 bases and the V segment lost 3 bases, leaving 7 bases of the junction unmatched. The germline V gene has CDR1 LGHDT and CDR2 YNNKEL (reference sequence). The CDR3 contains 15 residues. The CDR3 DNA reads as TGTGCCAGCAGCCACCAAGCGGGAGCCGGAGATACGCAGTATTTT. Translation gives CASSHQAGAGDTQYF.

This clonotype was observed a few times. The rearrangement uses TRBV28 and TRBJ2-1; 8 bases fit TRBD2. Germline CDR1 and CDR2: MDHEN and SYDVKM. This CDR3 comprises 18 residues. V lost 6 bases and J lost 0; bases outside the gene matches: 13. This chain's CDR3 is CASSTLGLAQSSYNEQFF. The CDR3, as DNA: TGTGCCAGCAGCACCCTCGGACTAGCACAGAGCTCCTACAATGAGCAGTTCTTC.

The chain joins TRBV20-1 to TRBJ2-7; D remains ambiguous. V dropped 2 bases and J dropped 2 bases, with 10 bases sitting between them. CDR3 length equals 13 residues. Germline CDR1 is DFQATT and CDR2 is SNEGSKA (reference sequence). The CDR3 here is CSARQIETYEQYF. CDR3 nucleotides: TGCAGTGCTAGACAAATCGAGACCTACGAGCAGTACTTC.

This clonotype was seen more than once but under ten times. In DNA, the CDR3 is TGTGCCAGCAGTCCCACAGGGGCAATGGCAGATACGCAGTATTTT. This sequence encodes CASSPTGAMADTQYF. The chain employs TRBV12-3 or TRBV12-4 and TRBJ2-3; 7 bases align to TRBD1. The length of the CDR3 is 15 residues. V lost 5 bases, J lost 4 bases, and 9 bases stayed unmatched.

The chain links TRBV4-1 to TRBJ2-2; TRBD2 matches 12 bases. From germline, CDR1 is MGHRA and CDR2 YSYEKL. This CDR3 has 16 amino acids. The J segment lost 3 bases and the V segment lost 4 bases, leaving 3 bases of the junction unmatched. CDR3 DNA sequence: TGCGCCAGCAGCCCCAGACTAGCGGGGGACACCGGGGAGCTGTTTTTT. Encoded protein: CASSPRLAGDTGELFF.

The rearrangement joins TRBV27 to TRBJ2-7; D call uncertain. CDR3 size: 14 residues. V was shortened by 6 bases and J by 3 bases, with 15 bases between the two germline ends. Germline CDR1 is MNHEY and CDR2 is SMNVEV (reference sequence). The CDR3, as DNA: TGTGCCAGCAGCTCGAATCCGGATTTCTACGAGCAGTACTTC. It translates to CASSSNPDFYEQYF.

This clonotype was seen only a few times. The chain has TRBV7-8 and TRBJ2-7, with D unclear. CDR1 SGHVS and CDR2 FQNEAQ come from the germline V gene. Trimming took off 3 bases at V and 2 bases at J, with 11 bases between the two ends. CDR3 length: 14 residues. CDR3 sequence reads: CASSFGPRAYEQYF. CDR3 nucleotide sequence: TGTGCCAGCAGCTTTGGACCTCGCGCCTACGAGCAGTACTTC.

The chain uses TRBV28 and TRBJ1-2, with TRBD1 matching 7 bases. V was pared by 5 bases and J by 3 bases, with 6 bases of the junction left unmatched. This CDR3 is built from 14 residues. Germline CDR1 reads MDHEN; CDR2 reads SYDVKM. CDR3 DNA: TGTGCCAGCAGTATTACAGGGGCCGACTATGGCTACACCTTC. It is translated as CASSITGADYGYTF.

V and J are TRBV5-1 and TRBJ2-2; unclear D gene. The CDR3 is made up of 15 amino acids. Trimming shortened V by 4 bases and J by 1 base, and 11 bases separated the two germline ends. Germline-derived CDR1 and CDR2 are SGHRS and YFSETQ. The CDR3 protein is CASSGFRMNTGELFF. The CDR3 region has the DNA TGCGCCAGCAGCGGGTTCAGGATGAACACCGGGGAGCTGTTTTTT.

The chain uses TRBV5-1 and TRBJ2-1, with 8 bases lining up with TRBD2. V trimming: 9 bases; J trimming: 7 bases; junction bases outside the gene matches: 12. Per the germline V gene, CDR1 is SGHRS and CDR2 is YFSETQ. The CDR3 is 14 residues long. CDR3 region: CATPGAGVWNEQFF. The CDR3, as DNA: TGCGCCACCCCGGGAGCGGGAGTCTGGAATGAGCAGTTCTTC. Based on the CDR3 plus reference TRBV5-1 and TRBJ2-1, the full variable domain is KAGVTQTPRYLIKTRGQQVTLSCSPISGHRSVSWYQQTPGQGLQFLFEYFSETQRNKGNFPGRFSGRQFSNSRSEMNVSTLELGDSALYLCATPGAGVWNEQFFGPGTRLTVL.